Sequencing of this T cell receptor beta chain was carried out in a study of T cells in severe cutaneous drug reactions (dated by TCRdb to the late 2010s). About the investigation overall: Patients were recruited between the early 2010s and the late 2010s from Taiwan, Thailand and a European registry network. Only patients with a probable or definite SJS/TEN or DRESS diagnosis by RegiSCAR criteria were enrolled. The Naranjo algorithm and the ALDEN drug causality algorithm were used to identify the culprit drug. Blister fluids/cells, PBMC and other biological samples were taken from patients in the acute stage or the recovery stage. Bulk TCR sequencing was combined with single-cell sequencing, quantitative PCR validation, functional assays and transgenic mouse experiments. Libraries used iRepertoire multiplex PCR; authors cited a comparison showing similar capture of abundant clonotypes across iRepertoire and 5' RACE methods with or without UMI. Broader findings and caveats from the paper: CBZ-SJS/TEN patients showed strongly increased TRBV12-4 usage, with averages of approximately 32% in blister cells and about 5% in PBMC. A public TCRbeta CDR3, present at a mean of roughly 13% in all seven CBZ-SJS/TEN blister samples, was undetectable or scarce in PBMC from tolerant controls and healthy donors. According to the authors, further study is still needed to determine whether the public TCR generalizes to SJS/TEN caused by other drugs.

The donors whose samples were sequenced had carbamazepine-induced Stevens-Johnson syndrome or toxic epidermal necrolysis (CBZ-SJS/TEN). To look for drug-specific clonotypes, next-generation sequencing was used to profile the T cell receptor repertoires of patients with drug-induced severe cutaneous adverse reactions. RNA was isolated from either blister cells of skin lesions or peripheral blood mononuclear cells. As encoded in the germline V gene (reference sequence), CDR1 is MNHEY while CDR2 is SMNVEV. The CDR3 starts with the cysteine, ends with the phenylalanine, and has 15 residues. DNA is not recorded here. Library preparation used the iRepertoire multiplex PCR system with TCR subtype-specific primers for both bulk and single-cell sequencing. Multiplex PCR using primers aimed at the V, D and J gene regions produced the bulk TCR beta libraries. Roughly 95-500 ng of RNA per sample served as input for bulk TCR library preparation. Bulk TCR beta amplicons were sequenced on an Illumina MiSeq. The study's processing was this. Sample misassignments and low-quality sequencing reads were removed through quality control steps. CDR3 was defined as the amino acids lying between the Y[YFLI]C motif of the V-gene and the [FW]GXGT motif of the J-segment. The IMGT database was followed for TRBV and TRBJ gene assignments and CDR3 clonotypes. Per-sample TRBV expression was normalized to the mean of the same gene in PBMC from some 40 healthy donors. TCRdb reprocessed the sequencing reads and holds a single record per CDR3 protein sequence, with no DNA. TCRdb's processing, not the authors' own work, is the source of the V and J calls. The sample has 5,000 to 7,500 distinct CDR3 sequences on record. Around 32% of the sample rests with the top ten.

Concerning this clonotype itself: The target of this receptor is not known.

Sequencing was performed on cells from a skin blister. The sample's cell subset or site label, decoded: unsorted cells from skin lesion blisters. The clonotype was recovered from a human donor with toxic epidermal necrolysis, a severe cutaneous drug reaction. Here the chain combines TRBV27 and TRBJ2-1; checking the TCRdb D call of TRBD1 is not possible without DNA. The CDR3 loop reads CASSLEPTQGNEQFF.